A selection of T cell receptor beta chains follows, all from one sample in a study of blood T cell repertoires in COVID-19. Some clones are missing from TCRdb's copy, which holds only in-frame ones; the method was immunoSEQ multiplex PCR. The sample lists about 71,000 clones, 75% to 95% seen once, with roughly 0.73% in the top ten. The material sequenced was peripheral blood. All receptors come from a woman older than 75 with acute or convalescent COVID-19. Both conserved end residues are trimmed from each CDR3. Each record gives: J gene, D gene, V gene, CDR3 protein. A D gene is named only where the DNA matches it firmly.

>TRBJ2-7|.|TRBV28
ASSPRGYEQY
>TRBJ1-4|.|TRBV3-1/TRBV3-2
ASSQRGATNEKLF
>TRBJ2-5|.|TRBV5-1
ASSLAAGETQETQY
>TRBJ1-1|.|TRBV7-2
ASSADWNTEAF
>TRBJ1-2|.|TRBV12-3/TRBV12-4
ASSSGGGYGYT
>TRBJ1-6|TRBD1|TRBV6-5
ASSSYRGAPLH
>TRBJ1-2|.|TRBV6-5
ATAGARANYGYT
>TRBJ2-7|TRBD2|TRBV3-1/TRBV3-2
ASKTSGADYEQY
>TRBJ2-7|TRBD2|TRBV6-2/TRBV6-3
ASSYHRLAGAVYEQY
>TRBJ2-5|.|TRBV11-1
ATGGETQY
>TRBJ1-2|TRBD1|TRBV7-9
ASSLDTGGYGYT
>TRBJ2-7|TRBD1|TRBV28
ASSSPIGTGGGYEQY
>TRBJ2-2|TRBD1|TRBV5-6
ASSLGQGVSGELF
>TRBJ1-5|TRBD1|TRBV10-2
ASSDDRGNQPQH
>TRBJ1-1|TRBD1|TRBV4-2
ASSHTQGAGTEAF
>TRBJ1-2|.|TRBV28
ASSFPQALGYT
>TRBJ2-5|.|TRBV7-9
ASSLTETQY
>TRBJ1-2|.|TRBV11-2
ASSLEAGAGYT
>TRBJ2-7|.|TRBV12-3/TRBV12-4
ASSLGQYYEQY
>TRBJ1-2|TRBD1|TRBV18
ASSPLDRDYGYT
>TRBJ1-5|.|TRBV11-2
ASSSGLNQPQH
>TRBJ2-5|TRBD2|TRBV9
ASSVDAGGPVWTQY
>TRBJ1-2|TRBD1|TRBV19
ASTRGQVQARYT
>TRBJ1-5|TRBD1|TRBV5-1
ASSLQGAYNQPQH
>TRBJ2-2|TRBD2|TRBV11-3
ASSPYSSGGSTGELF
>TRBJ2-3|.|TRBV23-1
ASSQCFRESSTDTQY
>TRBJ2-5|.|TRBV20-1
SAGPGETQY
>TRBJ2-1|TRBD2|TRBV10-3
AIRGLAGGPISSYNEQF
>TRBJ2-1|TRBD1|TRBV29-1
SVVLGQGYNEQF
>TRBJ2-3|TRBD2|TRBV6-5
ASSPLAGGLDTQY
>TRBJ2-3|.|TRBV7-3
ASSLGPPGSPTDTQY
>TRBJ2-5|TRBD2|TRBV5-3
ARSLVAGGYRRIETQY
>TRBJ2-7|TRBD1|TRBV12-3/TRBV12-4
ASSPDRAHEQY
>TRBJ2-7|TRBD2|TRBV27
ASSSTSGAFSYEQY
>TRBJ2-5|TRBD2|TRBV5-4
ASSSGTSTVGGDQETQY
>TRBJ2-3|.|TRBV5-1
ASSLARDTDTQY
>TRBJ2-7|TRBD1|TRBV6-5
ATSGGTGAYEQY
>TRBJ1-2|.|TRBV28
ASSSPPTGQGRNYGYT
>TRBJ2-3|TRBD2|TRBV5-4
ASSPGTRTDTQY
>TRBJ1-4|TRBD1|TRBV7-9
ASSLPSGQGNEKLF
>TRBJ1-3|.|TRBV9
ASSVETLRRTGNTIY
>TRBJ1-2|.|TRBV19
ASSSLLAGYGYT
>TRBJ1-2|TRBD1|TRBV9
ASSVSTGGIFYGYT
>TRBJ1-5|.|TRBV2
ASSEIVRATGQFSNQPQH
>TRBJ2-5|.|TRBV12-3/TRBV12-4
ASSFRETQY